This T cell receptor (beta chain) was profiled in a study of blood T cells in healthy people across ages. The CDR3 contains 13 residues. CDR1 and CDR2 from the germline V gene are MNHEY and SVGAGI. V gave up 6 bases and J gave up 4 bases, with 12 bases separating them. Combining a sample-barcoded 5' primer with a J-beta primer mix, a second PCR ran for 7 to 11 cycles. All cDNA molecules were each tagged by a template-switch adaptor with 12 random nucleotides. MiXCR, run by TCRdb on the 5' RACE reads, gives a single entry per CDR3 protein. The sample has around 1.7 million distinct CDR3 sequences, 28% seen once.

Sequenced: blood. V is TRBV6-5 and J is TRBJ1-1, with D possibly being TRBD1 (5 bases). The TCR comes from a woman aged 30 to 39 in good health. In nucleotides, the CDR3 is TGTGCCAGCAGAATACAGGTGGGCACTGAAGCTTTCTTT. As protein: CASRIQVGTEAFF.